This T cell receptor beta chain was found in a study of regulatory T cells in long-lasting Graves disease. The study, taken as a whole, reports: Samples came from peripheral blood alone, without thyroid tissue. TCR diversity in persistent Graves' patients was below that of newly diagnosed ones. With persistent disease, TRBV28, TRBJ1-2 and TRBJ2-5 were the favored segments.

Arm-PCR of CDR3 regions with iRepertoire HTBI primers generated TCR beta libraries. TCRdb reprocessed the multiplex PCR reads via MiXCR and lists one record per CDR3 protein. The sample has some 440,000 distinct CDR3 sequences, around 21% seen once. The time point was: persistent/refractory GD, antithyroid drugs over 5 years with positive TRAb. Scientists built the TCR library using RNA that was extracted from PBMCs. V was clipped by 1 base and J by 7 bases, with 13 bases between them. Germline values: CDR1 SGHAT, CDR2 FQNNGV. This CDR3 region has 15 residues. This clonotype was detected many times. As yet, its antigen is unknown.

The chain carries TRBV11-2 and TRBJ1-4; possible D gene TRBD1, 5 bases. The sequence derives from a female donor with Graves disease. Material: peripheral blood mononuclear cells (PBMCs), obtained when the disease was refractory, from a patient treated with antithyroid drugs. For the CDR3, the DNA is TGTGCCAGCAGCTTAGGCCTCGGGCAGGGTGAAAAACTGTTTTTT. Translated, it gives CASSLGLGQGEKLFF.